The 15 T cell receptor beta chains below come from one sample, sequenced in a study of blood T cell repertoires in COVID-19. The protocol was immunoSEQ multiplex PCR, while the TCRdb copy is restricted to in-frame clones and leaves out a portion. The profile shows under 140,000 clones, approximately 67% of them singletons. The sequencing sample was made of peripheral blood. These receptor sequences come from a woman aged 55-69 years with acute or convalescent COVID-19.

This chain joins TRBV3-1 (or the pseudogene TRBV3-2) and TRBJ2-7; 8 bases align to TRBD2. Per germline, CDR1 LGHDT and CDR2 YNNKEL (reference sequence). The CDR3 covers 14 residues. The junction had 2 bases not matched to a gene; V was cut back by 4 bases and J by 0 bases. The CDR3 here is CASSLAGNSYEQYF. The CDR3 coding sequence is TGTGCCAGCAGCCTAGCGGGGAACTCCTACGAGCAGTACTTC.

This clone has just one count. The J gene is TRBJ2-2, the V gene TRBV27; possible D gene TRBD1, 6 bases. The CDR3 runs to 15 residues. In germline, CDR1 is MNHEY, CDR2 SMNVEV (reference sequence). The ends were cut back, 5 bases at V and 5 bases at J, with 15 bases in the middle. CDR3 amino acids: CASSRNRVLTGELFF. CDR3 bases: TGTGCCAGCAGTCGTAACAGGGTCTTGACCGGGGAGCTGTTTTTT.

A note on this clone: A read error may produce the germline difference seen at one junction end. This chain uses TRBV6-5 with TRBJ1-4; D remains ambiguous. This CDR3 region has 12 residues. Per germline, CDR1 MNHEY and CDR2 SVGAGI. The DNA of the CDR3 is TGTGCCAGCAGGAATCCTGGGGAGGTCGGGGTTTTT. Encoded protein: CASRNPGEVGVF.

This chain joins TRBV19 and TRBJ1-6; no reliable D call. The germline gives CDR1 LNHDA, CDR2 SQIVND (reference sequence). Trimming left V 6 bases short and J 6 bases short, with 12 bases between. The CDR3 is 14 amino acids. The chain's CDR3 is CASRWEGINSPLHF. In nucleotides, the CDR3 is TGTGCCAGTAGATGGGAGGGAATTAATTCACCCCTCCACTTT.

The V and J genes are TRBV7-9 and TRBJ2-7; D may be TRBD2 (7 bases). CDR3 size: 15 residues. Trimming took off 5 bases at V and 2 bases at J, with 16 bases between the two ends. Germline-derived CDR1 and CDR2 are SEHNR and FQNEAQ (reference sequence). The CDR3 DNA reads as TGTGCCAGCAGCGGCTTGGGGGGGGCAACCTACGAGCAGTACTTC. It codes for CASSGLGGATYEQYF. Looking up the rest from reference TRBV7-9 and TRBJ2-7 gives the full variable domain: DTGVSQNPRHKITKRGQNVTFRCDPISEHNRLYWYRQTLGQGPEFLTYFQNEAQLEKSRLLSDRFSAERPKGSFSTLEIQRTEQGDSAMYLCASSGLGGATYEQYFGPGTRLTVT.

CDR3 sequence reads: CASSGGRFGSPLHF. The CDR3 nucleotides are TGTGCCAGCAGCGGAGGGAGGTTCGGTTCACCCCTCCACTTT. The chain links TRBV9 to TRBJ1-6; D not resolved. The germline V gene has CDR1 SGDLS and CDR2 YYNGEE. The V end lost 3 bases, the J end lost 9 bases, and 13 bases lay between the germline ends. The CDR3 is 14 amino acids.

The CDR3 protein is CASSYSSAGRNYGYTF. CDR3 nucleotides: TGTGCCAGCAGTTACTCGAGTGCAGGGCGCAACTATGGCTACACCTTC. This chain joins TRBV6-5 and TRBJ1-2; weak D call: TRBD1 (5 bases). The germline gives CDR1 MNHEY, CDR2 SVGAGI. The CDR3 is made up of 16 amino acids. V lost 0 bases and J 2 bases, leaving 13 bases between the germline ends.

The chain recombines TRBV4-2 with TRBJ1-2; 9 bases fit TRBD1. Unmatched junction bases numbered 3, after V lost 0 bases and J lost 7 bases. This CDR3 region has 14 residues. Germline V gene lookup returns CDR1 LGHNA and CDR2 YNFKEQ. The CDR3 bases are TGTGCCAGCAGCCAAGATACAGGGGGCGGTGGCTACACCTTC. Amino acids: CASSQDTGGGGYTF.

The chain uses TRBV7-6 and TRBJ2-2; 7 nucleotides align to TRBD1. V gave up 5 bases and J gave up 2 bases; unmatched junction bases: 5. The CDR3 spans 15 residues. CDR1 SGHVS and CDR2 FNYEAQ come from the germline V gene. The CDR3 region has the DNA TGTGCCAGCAGCCGGGACAGCAGAAACACCGGGGAGCTGTTTTTT. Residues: CASSRDSRNTGELFF.

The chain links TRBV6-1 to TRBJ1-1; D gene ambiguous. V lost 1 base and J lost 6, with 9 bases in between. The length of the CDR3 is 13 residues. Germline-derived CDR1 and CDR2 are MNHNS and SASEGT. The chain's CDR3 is CASSEVGSAEAFF. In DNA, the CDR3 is TGTGCCAGCAGTGAAGTCGGGAGTGCTGAAGCTTTCTTT.

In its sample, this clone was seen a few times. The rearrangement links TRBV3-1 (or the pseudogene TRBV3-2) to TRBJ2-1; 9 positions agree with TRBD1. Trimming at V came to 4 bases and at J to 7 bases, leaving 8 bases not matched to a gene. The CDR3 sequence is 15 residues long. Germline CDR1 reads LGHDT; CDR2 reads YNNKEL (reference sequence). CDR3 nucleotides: TGTGCCAGCAGCCCTACAGGGGGCCGGGGAAATGAGCAGTTCTTC. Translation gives CASSPTGGRGNEQFF.

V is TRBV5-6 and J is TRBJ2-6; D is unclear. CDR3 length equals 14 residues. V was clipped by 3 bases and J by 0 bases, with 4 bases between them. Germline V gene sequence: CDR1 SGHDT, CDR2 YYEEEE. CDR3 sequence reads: CASSSYSGANVLTF. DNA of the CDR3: TGTGCCAGCAGCTCTTACTCTGGGGCCAACGTCCTGACTTTC.

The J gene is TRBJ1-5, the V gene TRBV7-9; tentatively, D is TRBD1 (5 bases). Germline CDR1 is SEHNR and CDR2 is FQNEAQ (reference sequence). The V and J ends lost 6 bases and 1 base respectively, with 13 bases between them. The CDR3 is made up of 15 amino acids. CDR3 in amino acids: CASSGAGRSNQPQHF. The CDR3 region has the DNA TGTGCCAGCAGTGGGGCCGGGCGGAGCAATCAGCCCCAGCATTTT.

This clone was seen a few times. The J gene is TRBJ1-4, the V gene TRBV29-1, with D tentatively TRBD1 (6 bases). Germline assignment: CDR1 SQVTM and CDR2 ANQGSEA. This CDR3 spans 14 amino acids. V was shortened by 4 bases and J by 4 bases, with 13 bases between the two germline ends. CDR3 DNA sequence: TGCAGCGTTGCAACAGGGACCCATAATGAAAAACTGTTTTTT. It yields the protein CSVATGTHNEKLFF.

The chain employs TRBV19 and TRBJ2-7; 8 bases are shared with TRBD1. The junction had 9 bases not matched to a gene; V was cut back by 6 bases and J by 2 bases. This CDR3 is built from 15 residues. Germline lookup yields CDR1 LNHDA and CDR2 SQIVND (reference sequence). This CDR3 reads CASRMSGTGTYEQYF. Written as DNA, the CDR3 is TGTGCCAGTAGAATGTCGGGGACAGGTACCTACGAGCAGTACTTC.